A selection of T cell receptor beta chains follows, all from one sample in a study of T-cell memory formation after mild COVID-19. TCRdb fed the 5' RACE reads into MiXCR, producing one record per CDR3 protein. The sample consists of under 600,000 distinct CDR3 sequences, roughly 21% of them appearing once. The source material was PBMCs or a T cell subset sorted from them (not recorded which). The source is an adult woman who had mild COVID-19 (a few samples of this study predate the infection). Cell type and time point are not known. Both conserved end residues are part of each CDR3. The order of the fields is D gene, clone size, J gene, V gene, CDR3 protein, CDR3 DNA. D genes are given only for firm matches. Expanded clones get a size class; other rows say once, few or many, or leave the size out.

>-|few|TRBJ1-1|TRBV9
CASSPSGSGVFTEAFF
TGTGCCAGCAGTCCTAGCGGGTCAGGGGTTTTCACTGAAGCTTTCTTT
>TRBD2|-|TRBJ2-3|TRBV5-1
CASSLEGRLAGTSTDTQYF
TGCGCCAGCAGCTTGGAAGGTCGCCTAGCGGGGACTAGCACAGATACGCAGTATTTT
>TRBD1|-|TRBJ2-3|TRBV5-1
CASRDGQGGTDTQYF
TGCGCCAGCAGGGATGGACAGGGGGGTACAGATACGCAGTATTTT
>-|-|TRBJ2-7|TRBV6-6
CASSYSTSYEQYF
TGTGCCAGCAGTTACTCGACGTCTTACGAGCAGTACTTC
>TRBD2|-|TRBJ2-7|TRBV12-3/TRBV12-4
CASSFSGLAGVPYEQYF
TGTGCCAGCAGTTTCTCGGGACTAGCGGGAGTACCCTACGAGCAGTACTTC
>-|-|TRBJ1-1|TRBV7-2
CASSDGGTEAFF
TGTGCCAGCAGCGACGGTGGGACTGAAGCTTTCTTT
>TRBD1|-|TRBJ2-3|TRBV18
CASSPLRTGTPGPDTQYF
TGTGCCAGCTCACCACTCCGGACAGGGACTCCCGGACCAGATACGCAGTATTTT
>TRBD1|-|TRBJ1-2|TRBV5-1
CASTPRDRGRGGYTF
TGCGCCAGCACCCCTAGGGACAGGGGGCGAGGGGGCTACACCTTC
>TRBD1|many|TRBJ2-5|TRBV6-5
CASSQDTGGLQETQYF
TGTGCCAGCAGCCAAGACACAGGGGGCCTTCAAGAGACCCAGTACTTC
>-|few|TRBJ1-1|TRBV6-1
CASSGIQGLAKLTEAFF
TGTGCCAGCAGTGGGATACAGGGCCTGGCGAAATTGACTGAAGCTTTCTTT
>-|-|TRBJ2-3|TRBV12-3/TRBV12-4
CASSPPRRGIHTDTQYF
TGTGCCAGCAGTCCTCCCCGACGGGGGATTCACACAGATACGCAGTATTTT
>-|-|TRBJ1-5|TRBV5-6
CASNPGGVSNQPQHF
TGTGCCAGCAACCCCGGGGGGGTGAGCAATCAGCCCCAGCATTTT
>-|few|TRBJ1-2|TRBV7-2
CASSPKSGGGYGYTF
TGTGCCAGCAGCCCCAAGAGCGGGGGGGGCTATGGCTACACCTTC
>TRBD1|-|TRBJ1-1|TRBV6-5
CASSSGTGVAFF
TGTGCCAGCAGTTCCGGGACAGGGGTGGCTTTCTTT